The TCR beta chain described here comes from a study of beta chain features in type 1 diabetes. Study-level background: All samples together contributed 90 million to 130 million sorted cells for examination. Study conclusions and caveats: TCRB CDR3s were moderately but significantly shorter in Type 1 diabetes patients in all four CD4+ subsets. Junctions at VDJ sites from type 1 diabetes patients had fewer insertions and more deletions.

The whole isolated RNA underwent reverse transcription, so sequencing captured expressed TCRB transcripts. The data were produced by immunoSEQ multiplex PCR, yet TCRdb's version contains in-frame clones alone and is incomplete. The table includes around 710,000 clones, about an eighth detected once. To note about this clone: Its matching antigen is unknown.

This TCR came from a man aged 30-40 years with type 1 diabetes. Specimen: naive CD4+ T cells from blood.

The CDR3 loop is CASSYASASAGETQYF. In nucleotides, the CDR3 is TGTGCCAGCAGCTATGCTAGCGCCTCCGCCGGCGAGACCCAGTACTTC. V gene TRBV11-2 combines with J gene TRBJ2-5; maybe TRBD2 (6 bases). Germline CDR1 and CDR2: SGHAT and FQNNGV. This CDR3 has 16 residues. V gave up 4 bases and J gave up 5 bases, with 20 bases separating them. Combining the CDR3 with reference TRBV11-2 and TRBJ2-5 gives the whole variable domain EAGVAQSPRYKIIEKRQSVAFWCNPISGHATLYWYQQILGQGPKLLIQFQNNGVVDDSQLPKDRFSAERLKGVDSTLKIQPAKLEDSAVYLCASSYASASAGETQYFGPGTRLLVL.